This record concerns one TCR beta chain sequence. The protocol was immunoSEQ multiplex PCR, while the TCRdb copy is restricted to in-frame clones and leaves out a portion. The sample lists approximately 56,000 clones, less than 90% occurring once. This sample was taken from a study of OX40 agonist ivuxolimab in advanced cancers. The V end was cut by 10 bases, the J end by 3 bases, with 15 bases between. The CDR3 runs 13 residues. The germline CDR1 and CDR2 sequences are SNHLY and FYNNEI. The clonotype comes from an adult with an advanced solid tumor such as melanoma, head and neck, liver or kidney cancer. The V call is TRBV2, the J call TRBJ1-2, with D possibly matching TRBD1 (5 bases). The material sequenced was CD4+ or CD8+ T cells sorted from blood, taken in a trial of the OX40 agonist ivuxolimab. The CDR3, as DNA: TGTGCCACCTACAGGTCCGCCGACTATGGCTACACCTTC. Translating gives CATYRSADYGYTF.